This TCR beta chain was captured in a study of OX40 agonist ivuxolimab in advanced cancers. Study details: A partial response was reached by three patients: one with hepatocellular carcinoma and two with cutaneous melanoma.

V shed 7 bases and J shed 1 base, with 13 bases lying between them. This CDR3 comprises 14 residues. Germline loops: CDR1 LNHDA, CDR2 SQIVND (reference sequence). The data were produced by immunoSEQ multiplex PCR, yet TCRdb's version contains in-frame clones alone and is incomplete. The sample holds 60,000 to 75,000 clones, around nine tenths seen once. This chain uses TRBV19 with TRBJ1-1; D gene unclear. The sequences come from CD4+ or CD8+ T cells sorted from blood, collected in a trial of the OX40 agonist ivuxolimab. This TCR was recovered from an adult with an advanced solid tumor such as melanoma, head and neck, liver or kidney cancer. As DNA, the CDR3 is TGTGCCAGTACCCCTGGGAGAGCGAACACTGAAGCTTTCTTT. Protein product: CASTPGRANTEAFF.